A single sample gave rise to the 27 T cell receptor beta chains below, sequenced in a study of T cells after yellow fever vaccination. TCRdb re-analysed the 5' RACE reads in MiXCR, keeping a single row per CDR3 protein. The sample yields 300,000 to 400,000 distinct CDR3 sequences, roughly 8.7% seen once. Sequencing was performed on PBMCs, taken on the day of the first yellow fever vaccination. These receptors came from a young man who received the YFV17D yellow fever vaccine.

The genes are TRBV5-1 and TRBJ1-2; D remains unclear. Trimming cost V 3 bases and J 8 bases, with 11 bases left between them. Germline V CDR1 and CDR2: SGHRS, YFSETQ. This CDR3 is 12 amino acids long. CDR3 DNA sequence: TGCGCCAGCAGCTCCTTGAGGGCGGGCTACACCTTC. Its translation: CASSSLRAGYTF.

The sample holds a few counts of this clonotype. V usage is TRBV29-1 and J usage is TRBJ1-2; D is undetermined. CDR3 length: 12 amino acids. With 2 bases removed from V and 4 bases from J, the gap between germline ends came to 8 bases. Germline V lookup: CDR1 SQVTM, CDR2 ANQGSEA. Here the CDR3 reads CSVEWEIYGYTF. Written as DNA, the CDR3 is TGCAGCGTTGAATGGGAGATCTATGGCTACACCTTC.

V gene TRBV5-1 combines with J gene TRBJ1-3, with a weak D call TRBD1 (5 bases). The length of the CDR3 is 15 residues. The V end lost 1 base, the J end lost 3 bases, and 11 bases lay between the germline ends. Germline CDR1 reads SGHRS; CDR2 reads YFSETQ. CDR3 in amino acids: CASSLRRGGGNTIYF. The CDR3 coding sequence is TGCGCCAGCAGCTTGAGGAGGGGTGGTGGAAACACCATATATTTT. Full variable domain (rest looked up from reference TRBV5-1 and TRBJ1-3): KAGVTQTPRYLIKTRGQQVTLSCSPISGHRSVSWYQQTPGQGLQFLFEYFSETQRNKGNFPGRFSGRQFSNSRSEMNVSTLELGDSALYLCASSLRRGGGNTIYFGEGSWLTVV.

The chain combines TRBV9 with TRBJ2-4, with 8 bases matching TRBD2. The CDR3 extends over 15 amino acids. With V trimmed by 0 bases and J by 5 bases, 4 bases remained unmatched. Germline lookup yields CDR1 SGDLS and CDR2 YYNGEE. CDR3 protein: CASSVVAGGENIQYF. DNA for the CDR3: TGTGCCAGCAGCGTAGTCGCGGGGGGAGAAAACATTCAGTACTTC.

This clonotype was seen more than once but under ten times. The V call is TRBV19, the J call TRBJ1-1; unclear D gene. V dropped 1 base and J dropped 5 bases, with 8 bases sitting between them. Germline CDR1 reads LNHDA; CDR2 reads SQIVND (reference sequence). This CDR3 spans 13 amino acids. CDR3 in DNA: TGTGCCAGTAGTATAGTCGGGGATACTGAAGCTTTCTTT. It encodes CASSIVGDTEAFF.

A few counts support this clonotype. The chain combines TRBV4-2 with TRBJ1-5, with D unclear. The CDR3 sequence is 15 residues long. CDR1 is LGHNA and CDR2 is YNFKEQ in the germline V gene. The V end was cut by 0 bases, the J end by 0 bases, with 6 bases between. CDR3 in DNA: TGTGCCAGCAGCCAAGAATTGCTTAGCAATCAGCCCCAGCATTTT. It is translated as CASSQELLSNQPQHF.

The rearrangement uses TRBV19 and TRBJ2-7, with a tentative D call TRBD1 (5 bases). V dropped 3 bases and J dropped 9 bases, with 21 bases sitting between them. There are 15 residues in the CDR3. The V gene's germline CDR1 is LNHDA and CDR2 SQIVND (reference sequence). The chain's CDR3 is CASSIATEAAPGQYF. The CDR3 coding sequence is TGTGCCAGTAGTATTGCGACAGAGGCCGCACCGGGGCAGTACTTC.

The chain's CDR3 is CASSHTRWGAQHF. The CDR3 DNA follows: TGTGCCAGCAGCCACACCCGCTGGGGGGCCCAGCATTTT. The V and J genes are TRBV3-1 and TRBJ1-5; perhaps TRBD1 as D (5 bases). CDR3 length: 13 residues. V shed 3 bases and J shed 11 bases, with 14 bases lying between them. CDR1 is LGHDT and CDR2 is YNNKEL in the germline V gene (reference sequence).

At least ten counts were recorded for this clonotype. The chain is built from TRBV20-1 and TRBJ2-1; TRBD1 might be the D (6 bases). The CDR3 consists of 14 residues. CDR1 is DFQATT, CDR2 SNEGSKA, per germline (reference sequence). The ends were cut back, 3 bases at V and 2 bases at J, with 11 bases in the middle. This CDR3 reads CSARTWGPYNEQFF. The DNA for the CDR3 is TGCAGTGCTAGGACCTGGGGGCCCTACAATGAGCAGTTCTTC.

The table lists this clonotype with a few counts. The gene calls are TRBV5-1 and TRBJ1-4; D call uncertain. The germline V and J ends were trimmed by 0 bases and 8 bases, with 8 bases remaining between them. Looked up from germline, CDR1 is SGHRS and CDR2 is YFSETQ. The CDR3 runs 13 residues. This CDR3 reads CASSLAFGEKLFF. CDR3 DNA sequence: TGCGCCAGCAGCTTGGCATTCGGGGAAAAACTGTTTTTT.

A few counts support this clonotype. V is TRBV2 and J is TRBJ2-1; the D gene is possibly TRBD1 (6 bases). V was shortened by 7 bases and J by 0 bases, with 10 bases between the two germline ends. CDR1 is SNHLY, CDR2 FYNNEI, per germline. The CDR3 is 14 amino acids. The CDR3 bases are TGTGCCAGCACTATGACAGGCTCCTACAATGAGCAGTTCTTC. It yields the protein CASTMTGSYNEQFF. Full variable domain (rest looked up from reference TRBV2 and TRBJ2-1): EPEVTQTPSHQVTQMGQEVILRCVPISNHLYFYWYRQILGQKVEFLVSFYNNEISEKSEIFDDQFSVERPDGSNFTLKIRSTKLEDSAMYFCASTMTGSYNEQFFGPGTRLTVL.

This chain connects TRBV2 to TRBJ2-5; D perhaps matches TRBD1 (6 bases). The CDR3 spans 16 residues. The germline V gene has CDR1 SNHLY and CDR2 FYNNEI. V lost 4 bases, J lost 4 bases, and 19 bases lay in between. CDR3: CASSAAGAGSGETQYF. For the CDR3, the DNA is TGTGCCAGCAGTGCGGCAGGGGCTGGGTCCGGAGAGACCCAGTACTTC. Supplemented by reference TRBV2 and TRBJ2-5, the full variable domain reads EPEVTQTPSHQVTQMGQEVILRCVPISNHLYFYWYRQILGQKVEFLVSFYNNEISEKSEIFDDQFSVERPDGSNFTLKIRSTKLEDSAMYFCASSAAGAGSGETQYFGPGTRLLVL.

The chain uses TRBV11-2 and TRBJ2-5; D is unclear. V lost 7 bases, J lost 0 bases, and 9 bases lay in between. CDR1 is SGHAT, CDR2 FQNNGV, per germline. This CDR3 comprises 13 residues. The CDR3 here is CASNIQNQETQYF. The CDR3 region has the DNA TGTGCCAGCAACATACAGAACCAAGAGACCCAGTACTTC.

This clonotype was seen a handful of times. The chain has TRBV10-3 and TRBJ2-7; perhaps TRBD1 as D (5 bases). V lost 6 bases and J 4 bases, leaving 10 bases between the germline ends. The germline gives CDR1 ENHRY, CDR2 SYGVKD. The CDR3 totals 12 residues. This chain's CDR3 is CAIRTTEYEQYF. In DNA form, the CDR3 reads TGTGCCATCAGAACGACAGAGTACGAGCAGTACTTC.

The rearrangement uses TRBV12-3 or TRBV12-4 and TRBJ2-1; 13 nucleotides line up with TRBD2. CDR3 length: 15 amino acids. V dropped 6 bases and J dropped 13; count of bases not matched to a gene: 12. The CDR3 protein is CASSPTGTSGTEQFF. As DNA, the CDR3 is TGTGCCAGCAGCCCCACCGGGACTAGCGGGACTGAACAGTTCTTC.

This chain joins TRBV10-3 and TRBJ2-7; TRBD1 agrees at 7 bases. Trimming took 4 bases from V and 3 from J; bases not matched to a gene: 6. The CDR3 sequence is 14 residues long. Germline V gene sequence: CDR1 ENHRY, CDR2 SYGVKD. This CDR3 reads CAISAWTGSYEQYF. For the CDR3, the DNA is TGTGCCATCAGTGCCTGGACAGGAAGCTACGAGCAGTACTTC.

The table lists this clonotype with many counts. This sequence joins TRBV6-1 and TRBJ1-1; D ambiguous. This CDR3 is 11 amino acids long. Per germline, CDR1 MNHNS and CDR2 SASEGT. V lost 7 bases, J lost 8 bases, and 11 bases lay in between. CDR3 sequence reads: CASTVPQEAFF. The CDR3 DNA follows: TGTGCCAGCACTGTACCACAGGAAGCTTTCTTT.

Only a few counts were recorded for this clonotype. The chain has TRBV24-1 and TRBJ1-5; D remains ambiguous. Germline loops: CDR1 KGHDR, CDR2 SFDVKD. The V and J ends lost 3 bases and 4 bases respectively, with 3 bases between them. This CDR3 region has 12 residues. As DNA, the CDR3 is TGTGCCACCAGTGATCCGAATCAGCCCCAGCATTTT. This gives the protein CATSDPNQPQHF.

J is TRBJ2-3 and V is TRBV7-2; 13 bases agree with TRBD2. Trimming removed 4 bases from V and 2 bases from J; junction bases left unmatched: 6. CDR1 is SGHTA, CDR2 FQGNSA, per germline. CDR3 length: 17 amino acids. This CDR3 is CASSSPGLAGLTDTQYF. CDR3 DNA: TGTGCCAGCAGCTCGCCGGGACTAGCGGGGCTCACAGATACGCAGTATTTT. Full variable domain (outside the CDR3, taken from reference TRBV7-2 and TRBJ2-3): GAGVSQSPSNKVTEKGKDVELRCDPISGHTALYWYRQSLGQGLEFLIYFQGNSAPDKSGLPSDRFSAERTGGSVSTLTIQRTQQEDSAVYLCASSSPGLAGLTDTQYFGPGTRLTVL.

This chain uses TRBV7-9 with TRBJ2-3, with 8 bases fitting TRBD1. CDR3 length: 15 amino acids. V gave up 4 bases and J gave up 2 bases; unmatched junction bases: 5. CDR1 SEHNR and CDR2 FQNEAQ come from the germline V gene (reference sequence). In DNA form, the CDR3 reads TGTGCCAGCAGCTCCGCAGGGGGCAACACAGATACGCAGTATTTT. It codes for CASSSAGGNTDTQYF.

This clonotype has ten or more counts. The chain links TRBV6-1 to TRBJ1-2; D might be TRBD1 (5 bases). Trimming left V 5 bases short and J 4 bases short, with 11 bases between. The germline CDR1 and CDR2 sequences are MNHNS and SASEGT. The CDR3 spans 13 residues. Here the CDR3 reads CASSRDGFYGYTF. CDR3 bases: TGTGCCAGCAGTCGGGACGGATTCTATGGCTACACCTTC.

This clonotype was found many times. The chain employs TRBV7-9 and TRBJ2-3; D remains ambiguous. The CDR3 is made up of 13 amino acids. Germline CDR1 and CDR2: SEHNR and FQNEAQ (reference sequence). V was pared by 4 bases and J by 6 bases, with 11 bases between. The CDR3 loop is CASSYVGGDTQYF. The CDR3 nucleotides read TGTGCCAGCAGCTACGTGGGTGGGGATACGCAGTATTTT.

The chain links TRBV28 to TRBJ2-4, with 8 bases that match TRBD1. Germline trimming cut 7 bases from V and 0 bases from J; bases unmatched to any gene: 11. This CDR3 is built from 17 residues. Per the germline V gene, CDR1 is MDHEN and CDR2 is SYDVKM. The DNA for the CDR3 is TGTGCCAGCAACCCGACAGGGGAAATACTAGCCAAAAACATTCAGTACTTC. Amino acid sequence: CASNPTGEILAKNIQYF.

J is TRBJ1-6 and V is TRBV7-2; D not certain. The CDR3 is 15 residues long. V gave up 2 bases and J gave up 10 bases, with 15 bases separating them. The V gene's germline CDR1 is SGHTA and CDR2 FQGNSA. CDR3 amino acids: CASSLNIGLGSPLHF. CDR3 DNA sequence: TGTGCCAGCAGCTTAAATATAGGGCTCGGCTCACCCCTCCACTTT.

This clonotype occurred a few times. Here the CDR3 DNA reads TGTGCCAGCAGTTACGGTCGGGACAGGGGGCGCCAAGAGACCCAGTACTTC. Amino acids: CASSYGRDRGRQETQYF. The chain employs TRBV6-2 or TRBV6-3 and TRBJ2-5; 12 bases map to TRBD1. J gave up 1 base and V 2 bases, and 5 bases lay outside the gene matches. Germline lookup yields CDR1 MNHEY and CDR2 SVGEGT. The CDR3 runs 17 residues.

This rearrangement joins TRBV5-6 to TRBJ2-1; D might be TRBD2 (5 bases). V was shortened by 1 base and J by 7 bases, with 9 bases between the two germline ends. Germline V gene lookup returns CDR1 SGHDT and CDR2 YYEEEE. The CDR3 contains 13 residues. CDR3 loop: CASSLLALNEQFF. CDR3 DNA sequence: TGTGCCAGCAGCTTGCTAGCACTTAATGAGCAGTTCTTC.

Ten or more counts support this clonotype. This chain connects TRBV5-1 to TRBJ2-3; D unresolved. Deletions cut 3 bases from V and 0 bases from J, with 5 bases between. This CDR3 region has 13 residues. The germline CDR1 and CDR2 sequences are SGHRS and YFSETQ. The CDR3 spells CASSSGSTDTQYF. The CDR3, as DNA: TGCGCCAGCAGCTCGGGCAGCACAGATACGCAGTATTTT.